What follows are 5 T cell receptor beta chains derived from one specimen sequenced in a study of CD8 T cells in ankylosing spondylitis. Study-level points and caveats: A motif in TCR beta, a set of roughly eight highly homologous variants, appeared characteristic of ankylosing spondylitis blood.

Antigens for these TCRs are unknown. TCRdb reprocessed the 5' RACE reads via MiXCR and lists one record per CDR3 protein. The data contain 400,000 or so distinct CDR3 sequences, roughly 27% of them singletons. Sequencing input: blood, either unsorted or a sorted T cell fraction (not recorded which). Receptor source: a male donor with ankylosing spondylitis.

The chain couples TRBV7-4 to TRBJ1-5, with 8 bases lining up with TRBD1. CDR3 length: 16 amino acids. V lost 7 bases, J lost 5 bases, and 13 bases stayed unmatched. The germline V gene encodes CDR1 SGHVT and CDR2 SQSDAQ. The CDR3 spells CASTLKASGGHQPQHF. The CDR3 coding sequence is TGTGCCAGCACCCTAAAGGCATCAGGGGGCCATCAGCCCCAGCATTTT.

The chain couples TRBV12-3 or TRBV12-4 to TRBJ1-1, with a possible D match to TRBD1 (6 bases). The CDR3 length is 17 residues. Trimming pared 7 bases from V and 1 base from J, leaving 22 bases between. The CDR3 is CASTVTGTPATNTEAFF. The CDR3, as DNA: TGTGCCAGCACCGTTACCGGGACACCCGCTACGAACACTGAAGCTTTCTTT.

A few counts support this clonotype. The chain joins TRBV11-2 to TRBJ1-6; a weak D match, TRBD1 (5 bases). The CDR3 extends over 13 amino acids. Germline V gene sequence: CDR1 SGHAT, CDR2 FQNNGV. V was clipped by 6 bases and J by 7 bases, with 10 bases between them. The CDR3: CASRRGWNSPLHF. For the CDR3, the DNA is TGTGCCAGCAGGAGGGGCTGGAATTCACCCCTCCACTTT.

This chain links TRBV20-1 with TRBJ2-3, with 8 nucleotides matching TRBD2. The CDR3 is 17 residues long. Germline V lookup: CDR1 DFQATT, CDR2 SNEGSKA (reference sequence). Trimming removed 4 bases from V and 0 bases from J; junction bases left unmatched: 12. CDR3 in amino acids: CSANISPSGPSTDTQYF. For the CDR3, the DNA is TGCAGTGCTAATATATCCCCTAGCGGGCCCAGCACAGATACGCAGTATTTT.

This rearrangement joins TRBV29-1 to TRBJ2-1, with 8 bases identical to TRBD1. V was clipped by 3 bases and J by 1 base; unmatched bases: 8. The CDR3 runs 16 residues. The V gene's germline CDR1 is SQVTM and CDR2 ANQGSEA. As DNA, the CDR3 is TGCAGCGTTGATCCCGGACAGGGAAGGTCCTACAATGAGCAGTTCTTC. Amino acid sequence: CSVDPGQGRSYNEQFF.